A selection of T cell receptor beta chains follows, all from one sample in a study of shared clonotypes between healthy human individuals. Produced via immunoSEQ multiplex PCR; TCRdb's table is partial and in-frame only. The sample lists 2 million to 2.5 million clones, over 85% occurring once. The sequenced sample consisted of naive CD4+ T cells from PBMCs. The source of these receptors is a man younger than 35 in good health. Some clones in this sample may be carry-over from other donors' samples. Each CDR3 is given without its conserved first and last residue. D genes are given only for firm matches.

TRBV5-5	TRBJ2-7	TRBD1	ASSLANRDRAYEQY
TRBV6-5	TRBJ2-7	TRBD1	ASSPGTGFSYEQY
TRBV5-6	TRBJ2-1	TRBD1	ASSTPDRGSPF
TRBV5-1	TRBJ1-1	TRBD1	ASSSGRGLLYTEAF
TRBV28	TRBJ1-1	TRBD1	ASSPEGARNTEAF
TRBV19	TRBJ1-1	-	ATIPRQTLNTEAF
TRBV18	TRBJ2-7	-	ASSGLYEQY
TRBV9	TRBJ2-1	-	ASSVGDREQGNYNEQF
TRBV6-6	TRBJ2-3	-	ASIKGDSYTDTQY
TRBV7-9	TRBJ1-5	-	ASSPGGYSNQPQH
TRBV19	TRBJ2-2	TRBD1	ASSWTGTTGELF